Following are 32 T cell receptor beta chains from one sample sequenced in a study of blood T cell repertoires in COVID-19. The protocol was immunoSEQ multiplex PCR, while the TCRdb copy is restricted to in-frame clones and leaves out a portion. The sample lists 290,000 or so clones, about nine tenths occurring once. The sample consisted of peripheral blood. The source of these receptors is a man aged 18 to 30 with active or convalescent COVID-19.

V gene TRBV5-1 combines with J gene TRBJ1-3; D unresolved. With 0 bases removed from V and 2 bases from J, the gap between germline ends came to 6 bases. In germline, CDR1 is SGHRS, CDR2 YFSETQ. The CDR3 has 14 amino acids. CDR3 DNA: TGCGCCAGCAGCTTGGGAACGGCTGGAAACACCATATATTTT. Its translation: CASSLGTAGNTIYF.

The V and J genes are TRBV7-9 and TRBJ2-7; D gene ambiguous. The CDR3 totals 14 residues. Trimming cost V 5 bases and J 3 bases, with 14 bases left between them. Germline CDR1 reads SEHNR; CDR2 reads FQNEAQ (reference sequence). The CDR3 region has the DNA TGTGCCAGCAGCCAAAGCCGTTCTGACTACGAGCAGTACTTC. Translating gives CASSQSRSDYEQYF.

The chain uses TRBV2 and TRBJ1-2; perhaps TRBD1 as D (5 bases). The CDR3 spans 12 residues. Trimming took 6 bases from V and 6 from J, leaving 11 bases between them. The germline V gene encodes CDR1 SNHLY and CDR2 FYNNEI. As DNA, the CDR3 is TGTGCCAGCAGAGGGGCGGTTCATGGCTACACCTTC. Its protein is CASRGAVHGYTF.

The chain employs TRBV20-1 and TRBJ2-7; tentatively, D is TRBD2 (6 bases). Germline CDR1 DFQATT, CDR2 SNEGSKA (reference sequence). Trimming stripped 3 bases from V and 6 bases from J, with 18 bases between. The CDR3 loop spans 14 amino acids. The CDR3 sequence is CSASETGAGSEQYF. The CDR3 nucleotides are TGCAGTGCTAGTGAGACCGGGGCCGGGAGCGAGCAGTACTTC.

The chain links TRBV18 to TRBJ2-3; weak D call: TRBD1 (6 bases). CDR1 and CDR2 (germline): KGHSH, LQKENI. This CDR3 contains 14 residues. The germline V and J ends were trimmed by 5 bases and 1 base, with 10 bases remaining between them. As DNA, the CDR3 is TGTGCCAGCTCAAGAGGGGGTGGCACAGATACGCAGTATTTT. It specifies CASSRGGGTDTQYF.

Only one count was recorded for this clone. This sequence joins TRBV7-9 and TRBJ1-1, with no clear D. Germline-derived CDR1 and CDR2 are SEHNR and FQNEAQ (reference sequence). The CDR3 has 12 residues. V lost 4 bases to trimming and J lost 6 bases, with 9 bases between them. CDR3 bases: TGTGCCAGCAGCTCGGGTAGCCCTGAAGCTTTCTTT. It translates to CASSSGSPEAFF.

This chain joins TRBV11-2 and TRBJ2-1, with D maybe TRBD2 (5 bases). CDR1 and CDR2 from the germline V gene are SGHAT and FQNNGV. The CDR3 totals 13 residues. Trimming removed 0 bases at V and 12 bases at J, with 12 bases between. The CDR3 sequence: CASSLDLASSQFF. The CDR3 region has the DNA TGTGCCAGCAGCTTAGATCTGGCTAGCTCGCAGTTCTTC.

The rearrangement links TRBV19 to TRBJ1-5, with D unresolved. This CDR3 contains 14 residues. CDR1 LNHDA and CDR2 SQIVND come from the germline V gene (reference sequence). V was pared by 5 bases and J by 7 bases, with 15 bases between. The CDR3 sequence is CASSPPEIVQPQHF. Here the CDR3 DNA reads TGTGCCAGTAGTCCACCCGAGATAGTCCAGCCCCAGCATTTT.

Only one count was recorded for this clone. The gene calls are TRBV7-8 and TRBJ2-7; 8 bases are a match to TRBD2. Germline V lookup: CDR1 SGHVS, CDR2 FQNEAQ. This CDR3 is built from 15 residues. V lost 1 base to trimming and J lost 3 bases; unmatched junction nucleotides: 5. The chain's CDR3 is CASSLEVSGVYEQYF. In DNA form, the CDR3 reads TGTGCCAGCAGCTTAGAAGTTAGCGGGGTCTACGAGCAGTACTTC.

V and J are TRBV2 and TRBJ2-5; 8 bases match TRBD2. The junction had 6 bases not matched to a gene; V was cut back by 2 bases and J by 1 base. Germline lookup yields CDR1 SNHLY and CDR2 FYNNEI. The CDR3 has 16 residues. CDR3 nucleotide sequence: TGTGCCAGCAGTGAATTTGTTAGCGGGGCCCAAGAGACCCAGTACTTC. Translating it yields CASSEFVSGAQETQYF.

V usage is TRBV11-2 and J usage is TRBJ2-1; 7 nucleotides agree with TRBD1. Germline-derived CDR1 and CDR2 are SGHAT and FQNNGV. CDR3 length: 15 amino acids. The junction had 4 bases not matched to a gene; V was cut back by 3 bases and J by 2 bases. The CDR3 loop reads CASSLIGQAYNEQFF. For the CDR3, the DNA is TGTGCCAGCAGCTTGATCGGACAGGCCTACAATGAGCAGTTCTTC.

This clone was picked up one time. The chain joins TRBV14 to TRBJ2-7, with a weak D call TRBD1 (6 bases). V gave up 2 bases and J gave up 4 bases, with 12 bases separating them. This CDR3 has 14 amino acids. Germline CDR1 is SGHDN and CDR2 is FVKESK. CDR3 coding DNA: TGTGCCAGCAGCCAACCCGGGACAAGGTACGAGCAGTACTTC. It yields the protein CASSQPGTRYEQYF.

The rearrangement links TRBV1 to TRBJ2-6; the D segment call TRBD1 is taken from the table without a DNA check. TRBV1 is a recognized pseudogene. This CDR3 region has 16 residues. The DNA of the CDR3 is TGCACCAGCAGCCAAGCCAGTTTTACTGGGGCCAACGTCCTGACTTTC. It translates to CTSSQASFTGANVLTF.

This clone was counted only a few times. The gene calls are TRBV5-1 and TRBJ2-1, with 14 positions matching TRBD2. This CDR3 is built from 16 residues. CDR1 is SGHRS and CDR2 is YFSETQ in the germline V gene. Trimming at V came to 4 bases and at J to 5 bases, leaving 5 bases not matched to a gene. CDR3 coding DNA: TGCGCCAGCAGCAGACCGGGACTAGCGGGGGACAATGAGCAGTTCTTC. It translates to CASSRPGLAGDNEQFF.

The chain links TRBV11-2 to TRBJ2-3; 8 bases match TRBD2. Germline assignment: CDR1 SGHAT and CDR2 FQNNGV. Losses at the gene ends were 6 bases for V and 5 bases for J; bases not matched to a gene: 7. This CDR3 region has 14 residues. CDR3 region: CASRKAGAVDTQYF. The CDR3 region has the DNA TGTGCCAGCAGGAAAGCGGGAGCTGTAGATACGCAGTATTTT.

The chain joins TRBV19 to TRBJ2-7; D call uncertain. Germline V gene lookup returns CDR1 LNHDA and CDR2 SQIVND (reference sequence). The germline V and J ends were trimmed by 1 base and 1 base, with 5 bases remaining between them. This CDR3 has 13 residues. CDR3 in DNA: TGTGCCAGTAGTATAGGCAGGTCCTACGAGCAGTACTTC. Its protein is CASSIGRSYEQYF. The variable domain in full, with the rest retrieved from reference TRBV19 and TRBJ2-7, is DGGITQSPKYLFRKEGQNVTLSCEQNLNHDAMYWYRQDPGQGLRLIYYSQIVNDFQKGDIAEGYSVSREKKESFPLTVTSAQKNPTAFYLCASSIGRSYEQYFGPGTRLTVT.

The chain uses TRBV2 and TRBJ2-2; the match to TRBD1 covers 9 bases. Germline V gene data show CDR1 as SNHLY and CDR2 as FYNNEI. The length of the CDR3 is 16 residues. The trim removed 5 bases at V and 8 bases at J, leaving 12 bases unmatched. DNA for the CDR3: TGTGCCAGCAGTCACGGACAGGGGCGAACCTCTGGGGAGCTGTTTTTT. Its protein is CASSHGQGRTSGELFF.

This chain uses TRBV21-1 with TRBJ2-2; the tabulated D call, TRBD2, remains unverified against the DNA. TRBV21-1 is termed a pseudogene. The CDR3 covers 14 residues. The DNA for the CDR3 is TGTGCCGCAGAGAGGGATTATAACACCGGGGAGCTGTTTTTT. Its translation is CAAERDYNTGELFF.

This chain links TRBV10-3 with TRBJ2-7, with TRBD1 identical over 10 bases. The CDR3 covers 14 residues. The V gene end was trimmed by 6 bases and the J gene end by 3 bases; junction bases not matched to a gene: 5. In germline, CDR1 is ENHRY, CDR2 SYGVKD. The DNA for the CDR3 is TGTGCCATCAGAGCCGGGACAGGGGTCTACGAGCAGTACTTC. The encoded protein is CAIRAGTGVYEQYF.

This clone appeared a few times. The chain recombines TRBV4-1 with TRBJ2-5, with TRBD1 matching 10 bases. CDR1 is MGHRA and CDR2 is YSYEKL in the germline V gene. With V trimmed by 6 bases and J by 4 bases, 14 bases remained unmatched. The CDR3 covers 17 residues. For the CDR3, the DNA is TGCGCCAGCAGAAAAAACCCAGGACAGGGGGGATTAGAGACCCAGTACTTC. It translates to CASRKNPGQGGLETQYF.

The chain uses TRBV7-2 and TRBJ1-6; 8 bases are a match to TRBD1. V gave up 7 bases and J gave up 8 bases; unmatched junction bases: 13. The germline V gene encodes CDR1 SGHTA and CDR2 FQGNSA. This CDR3 comprises 16 residues. CDR3 sequence (DNA): TGTGCCAGCAACAGCATTCAGGGGGCGCGGGATTCACCCCTCCACTTT. It codes for CASNSIQGARDSPLHF.

The V call is TRBV6-2 or TRBV6-3, the J call TRBJ2-7; D is perhaps TRBD1 (6 bases). The ends were cut back, 4 bases at V and 6 bases at J, with 28 bases in the middle. The CDR3 consists of 18 residues. CDR1 and CDR2 (germline): MNHEY, SVGEGT. For the CDR3, the DNA is TGTGCCAGCAGTTCGAACCTAGGGGGAGTAAGGGTCCTGGGCGAGCAGTACTTC. Translation gives CASSSNLGGVRVLGEQYF.

The rearrangement joins TRBV12-5 to TRBJ1-5, with 7 bases aligning to TRBD1. V was clipped by 6 bases and J by 11 bases; unmatched bases: 13. Germline lookup yields CDR1 LGHNT and CDR2 FRNRAP. This CDR3 comprises 14 residues. DNA of the CDR3: TGTGCTAGTGGCACCGGACAGGTGGGCCGGTCCCAGCATTTT. It specifies CASGTGQVGRSQHF.

This clone was seen a single time. The J gene is TRBJ1-3, the V gene TRBV6-6, with a possible D match to TRBD1 (6 bases). Trimming pared 6 bases from V and 3 bases from J, leaving 12 bases between. This CDR3 has 14 amino acids. Germline V CDR1 and CDR2: MNHNY, SVGAGI (reference sequence). The CDR3 nucleotides are TGTGCCAGCAGAGAGACAGGAATTGGAAACACCATATATTTT. This translates into CASRETGIGNTIYF.

The chain is built from TRBV7-9 and TRBJ1-1; TRBD1 agrees at 7 bases. CDR1 SEHNR and CDR2 FQNEAQ come from the germline V gene (reference sequence). The V and J ends lost 0 bases and 12 bases, in that order; junction bases with no gene match: 13. This CDR3 is 15 amino acids long. The CDR3 loop is CASSLASGQAPLTFF. CDR3 nucleotides: TGTGCCAGCAGCTTAGCTTCCGGACAGGCCCCTCTGACTTTCTTT.

Here the CDR3 DNA reads TGTGCCAGCAGCCAATCGGTCACAGATACGCAGTATTTT. This gives the protein CASSQSVTDTQYF. This sequence joins TRBV14 and TRBJ2-3; the D is unclear. This CDR3 spans 13 amino acids. The germline V gene has CDR1 SGHDN and CDR2 FVKESK. With 2 bases removed from V and 2 bases from J, the gap between germline ends came to 5 bases.

The chain carries TRBV6-1 and TRBJ2-7, with TRBD2 matching over 15 bases. Looked up from germline, CDR1 is MNHNS and CDR2 is SASEGT. V dropped 4 bases and J dropped 3; count of bases not matched to a gene: 10. CDR3 size: 18 residues. CDR3 residues: CASSGGTSGGTKNYEQYF. The CDR3 region has the DNA TGTGCCAGCAGTGGCGGGACTAGCGGGGGGACTAAGAACTACGAGCAGTACTTC.

The chain carries TRBV7-2 and TRBJ1-6; 7 bases align to TRBD1. The CDR3 covers 16 residues. V shed 5 bases, J shed 2 bases, and the junction held 6 bases outside the gene matches. CDR1 is SGHTA, CDR2 FQGNSA, per germline. The CDR3 bases are TGTGCCAGCAGCCCCCAAGGGGGCGCCTATAATTCACCCCTCCACTTT. Protein: CASSPQGGAYNSPLHF.

The chain couples TRBV20-1 to TRBJ2-2, with D perhaps matching TRBD2 (6 bases). V gave up 3 bases and J gave up 4 bases, with 12 bases separating them. The germline V gene encodes CDR1 DFQATT and CDR2 SNEGSKA (reference sequence). The CDR3 consists of 14 residues. CDR3 sequence reads: CSASSGDGTGELFF. The DNA for the CDR3 is TGCAGTGCTAGTTCGGGAGATGGCACCGGGGAGCTGTTTTTT.

This rearrangement joins TRBV14 to TRBJ1-2; 9 bases are a match to TRBD1. CDR1 SGHDN and CDR2 FVKESK come from the germline V gene. The V gene end was trimmed by 3 bases and the J gene end by 8 bases; junction bases not matched to a gene: 13. CDR3 length: 16 amino acids. In nucleotides, the CDR3 is TGTGCCAGCAGCCAGATAACACACAGGGGGCATCGGGGCTACACCTTC. It yields the protein CASSQITHRGHRGYTF.

The chain links TRBV9 to TRBJ1-3, with 7 bases that match TRBD1. The V and J ends lost 2 bases and 3 bases, in that order; junction bases with no gene match: 8. The germline V gene encodes CDR1 SGDLS and CDR2 YYNGEE. The CDR3 contains 16 residues. For the CDR3, the DNA is TGTGCCAGCAGCGTGCTTCAGGGGGGAAATGGAAACACCATATATTTT. This encodes CASSVLQGGNGNTIYF. Full variable domain (rest looked up from reference TRBV9 and TRBJ1-3): DSGVTQTPKHLITATGQRVTLRCSPRSGDLSVYWYQQSLDQGLQFLIQYYNGEERAKGNILERFSAQQFPDLHSELNLSSLELGDSALYFCASSVLQGGNGNTIYFGEGSWLTVV.

The chain joins TRBV6-5 to TRBJ2-7; D is uncertain. Germline lookup yields CDR1 MNHEY and CDR2 SVGAGI. This CDR3 spans 12 amino acids. Trimming stripped 5 bases from V and 4 bases from J, with 9 bases between. CDR3 DNA sequence: TGTGCCAGCAGTCCCTCCCGTTACGAGCAGTACTTC. Protein product: CASSPSRYEQYF.